The 30 T cell receptor beta chains reported below all come from one sample, sequenced in a study of T cell responses to AZD1222 COVID-19 vaccine. Sequencing was performed with immunoSEQ multiplex PCR; in TCRdb, only in-frame clones are kept and a portion is missing. The sample lists tens of thousands of clones; roughly 90% were seen once. The sequences come from peripheral blood, collected 28 days after the second AZD1222 dose. The origin of the receptors is an adult who received the AZD1222 COVID-19 vaccine.

The J gene is TRBJ2-2, the V gene TRBV28; 8 bases line up with TRBD1. The CDR3 has 17 amino acids. Trimming removed 3 bases from V and 1 base from J; junction bases left unmatched: 7. CDR1 is MDHEN, CDR2 SYDVKM, per germline. CDR3: CASSFSWGQVNTGELFF. The CDR3 nucleotides read TGTGCCAGCAGTTTTTCGTGGGGACAGGTGAACACCGGGGAGCTGTTTTTT.

This clone has just a few counts. The chain links TRBV7-2 to TRBJ2-3; 7 bases match TRBD2. CDR3 length: 17 residues. V was pared by 0 bases and J by 3 bases, with 9 bases of the junction left unmatched. The germline V gene has CDR1 SGHTA and CDR2 FQGNSA. The CDR3 DNA reads as TGTGCCAGCAGCTTAGCGATGGGGGAGGGAAGGACAGATACGCAGTATTTT. Translated: CASSLAMGEGRTDTQYF.

The chain employs TRBV7-6 and TRBJ1-1; 7 nucleotides line up with TRBD1. Per germline, CDR1 SGHVS and CDR2 FNYEAQ. The CDR3 consists of 13 residues. Trimming removed 5 bases from V and 6 bases from J; junction bases left unmatched: 6. As DNA, the CDR3 is TGTGCCAGCAGCCAGAGGGACAGACCTGAAGCTTTCTTT. Amino acid sequence: CASSQRDRPEAFF.

With regard to this clone: One junction end disagrees with the germline gene, perhaps due to a read error. Different DNA sequences within this sample yield the same CDR3. The gene calls are TRBV12-3 or TRBV12-4 and TRBJ1-1; a weak D match, TRBD1 (5 bases). The CDR3 has 13 residues. CDR3 in amino acids: CASSLAGGTEAFF. CDR3 DNA: TGTGCCAGCAGTCTAGCCGGGGGCACTGAAGCTTTCTTT.

The rearrangement joins TRBV2 to TRBJ2-1; D gene ambiguous. Germline CDR1 and CDR2: SNHLY and FYNNEI. The V gene lost 5 bases and the J gene lost 12 bases, with 11 bases spanning the gap. The CDR3 spans 11 residues. The CDR3 sequence is CASSRSKGQFF. CDR3 bases: TGTGCCAGCAGTAGGTCTAAGGGGCAGTTCTTC. Full variable domain (missing parts from reference TRBV2 and TRBJ2-1): EPEVTQTPSHQVTQMGQEVILRCVPISNHLYFYWYRQILGQKVEFLVSFYNNEISEKSEIFDDQFSVERPDGSNFTLKIRSTKLEDSAMYFCASSRSKGQFFGPGTRLTVL.

This chain links TRBV19 with TRBJ2-1; D gene uncertain. With 1 base removed from V and 6 bases from J, the gap between germline ends came to 10 bases. Germline V gene lookup returns CDR1 LNHDA and CDR2 SQIVND (reference sequence). CDR3 length equals 14 residues. The CDR3 sequence: CASSIVRVGNEQFF. The CDR3 DNA sequence: TGTGCCAGTAGTATAGTGAGAGTTGGCAATGAGCAGTTCTTC.

J is TRBJ2-5 and V is TRBV7-2; the D gene could be TRBD1 or TRBD2 (5 bases each). CDR1 is SGHTA and CDR2 is FQGNSA in the germline V gene. The V end lost 5 bases, the J end lost 3 bases, and 16 bases lay between the germline ends. The CDR3 loop spans 15 amino acids. The CDR3, as DNA: TGTGCCAGCAGCCGGGCCGGGACGGAGAAAGAGACCCAGTACTTC. Encoded protein: CASSRAGTEKETQYF.

The chain recombines TRBV4-1 with TRBJ2-1; tentative D call: TRBD2 (5 bases). Trimming shortened V by 8 bases and J by 6 bases, and 5 bases separated the two germline ends. This CDR3 spans 10 amino acids. Per the germline V gene, CDR1 is MGHRA and CDR2 is YSYEKL. This CDR3 is CASGGNEQFF. CDR3 bases: TGCGCCAGCGGAGGCAATGAGCAGTTCTTC.

The chain recombines TRBV10-1 with TRBJ2-2; TRBD1 is a possible D gene (5 bases). The ends were cut back, 5 bases at V and 4 bases at J, with 8 bases in the middle. The CDR3 runs 13 residues. From germline, CDR1 is WNHNN and CDR2 SYGVQD (reference sequence). DNA for the CDR3: TGCGCCAGCAGTAGAGACAGCACCGGGGAGCTGTTTTTT. It translates to CASSRDSTGELFF.

The chain carries TRBV5-4 and TRBJ2-1, with 16 bases matching TRBD2. The CDR3 runs 18 residues. Trimming at V came to 5 bases and at J to 0 bases, leaving 5 bases not matched to a gene. From germline, CDR1 is SGHNT and CDR2 YYREEE (reference sequence). The CDR3 protein is CASSPGLAGGSSYNEQFF. Here the CDR3 DNA reads TGTGCCAGCAGTCCGGGACTAGCGGGAGGGAGCTCCTACAATGAGCAGTTCTTC.

The CDR3 reads CASSDYIANYGYTF. In DNA form, the CDR3 reads TGTGCCAGCAGTGATTACATAGCTAACTATGGCTACACCTTC. The rearrangement joins TRBV2 to TRBJ1-2, with no clear D. Germline assignment: CDR1 SNHLY and CDR2 FYNNEI. With 3 bases removed from V and 0 bases from J, the gap between germline ends came to 8 bases. The CDR3 covers 14 residues.

To note about this clone: Other DNA variants within this sample encode the same CDR3. This chain connects TRBV6-5 to TRBJ1-2; D unresolved. Germline loops: CDR1 MNHEY, CDR2 SVGAGI. This CDR3 is 11 amino acids long. Trimming left V 2 bases short and J 5 bases short, with 3 bases between. CDR3 region: CASSYGYGYTF. The CDR3 bases are TGTGCCAGCAGTTACGGGTATGGCTACACCTTC.

V gene TRBV19 combines with J gene TRBJ1-2; TRBD1 matches at 7 bases. From germline, CDR1 is LNHDA and CDR2 SQIVND (reference sequence). The V and J ends lost 3 bases and 5 bases, in that order; junction bases with no gene match: 3. This CDR3 spans 13 amino acids. The CDR3, as DNA: TGTGCCAGTAGTATCGGGACAGTTTATGGCTACACCTTC. It codes for CASSIGTVYGYTF.

The J gene is TRBJ2-7, the V gene TRBV14; no definite D call. Germline V CDR1 and CDR2: SGHDN, FVKESK. The V gene lost 3 bases and the J gene lost 4 bases, with 7 bases spanning the gap. This CDR3 is built from 12 residues. This CDR3 reads CASSQRRYEQYF. CDR3 sequence (DNA): TGTGCCAGCAGCCAGAGACGATACGAGCAGTACTTC.

The CDR3 loop reads CATSEPDRVRGYTF. CDR3 nucleotides: TGTGCCACCAGTGAACCGGACAGGGTCCGAGGCTACACCTTC. The chain carries TRBV24-1 and TRBJ1-2, with TRBD1 identical over 8 bases. In germline, CDR1 is KGHDR, CDR2 SFDVKD. The CDR3 runs to 14 residues. V was pared by 4 bases and J by 8 bases, with 8 bases of the junction left unmatched.

The chain combines TRBV6-5 with TRBJ1-1; 7 bases map to TRBD1. V was clipped by 10 bases and J by 1 base; unmatched bases: 3. The V gene's germline CDR1 is MNHEY and CDR2 SVGAGI. CDR3 size: 12 residues. The CDR3 spells CATRTGNTEAFF. CDR3 DNA sequence: TGTGCCACCCGGACAGGGAACACTGAAGCTTTCTTT.

The V call is TRBV11-2, the J call TRBJ2-2, with TRBD2 matching over 14 bases. With 4 bases clipped from V and 5 bases from J, the junction kept 3 bases outside the gene matches. Germline V CDR1 and CDR2: SGHAT, FQNNGV. The CDR3 sequence is 16 residues long. CDR3 sequence: CASSSGLAGGTGELFF. CDR3 in DNA: TGTGCCAGCAGCTCTGGACTAGCGGGAGGTACCGGGGAGCTGTTTTTT. The variable domain in full, completed from reference TRBV11-2 and TRBJ2-2, reads EAGVAQSPRYKIIEKRQSVAFWCNPISGHATLYWYQQILGQGPKLLIQFQNNGVVDDSQLPKDRFSAERLKGVDSTLKIQPAKLEDSAVYLCASSSGLAGGTGELFFGEGSRLTVL.

This chain connects TRBV27 to TRBJ2-1; 12 bases map to TRBD2. The CDR3 covers 14 residues. Germline V gene data show CDR1 as MNHEY and CDR2 as SMNVEV (reference sequence). J gave up 9 bases and V 5 bases, and 5 bases lay outside the gene matches. CDR3 coding DNA: TGTGCCAGCAGTCTCTCTAGCGGGAGGGGTGAGCAGTTCTTC. It is translated as CASSLSSGRGEQFF.

This clone was found once. This chain uses TRBV19 with TRBJ2-3; tentative D call: TRBD1 (5 bases). The CDR3 covers 15 residues. V was clipped by 1 base and J by 4 bases, with 12 bases between them. The germline gives CDR1 LNHDA, CDR2 SQIVND (reference sequence). The CDR3 loop is CASSIVKGSADTQYF. DNA for the CDR3: TGTGCCAGTAGTATAGTTAAGGGGTCAGCAGATACGCAGTATTTT.

The chain couples TRBV5-4 to TRBJ2-5; D is ambiguous. CDR3 size: 15 residues. The V gene lost 6 bases and the J gene lost 2 bases, with 17 bases spanning the gap. Germline-derived CDR1 and CDR2 are SGHNT and YYREEE (reference sequence). As DNA, the CDR3 is TGTGCCAGCAACTCCGGGCCAGAGGTTCAAGAGACCCAGTACTTC. Translating it yields CASNSGPEVQETQYF. The full variable domain, in which reference TRBV5-4 and TRBJ2-5 provide the parts outside the CDR3, is ETGVTQSPTHLIKTRGQQVTLRCSSQSGHNTVSWYQQALGQGPQFIFQYYREEENGRGNFPPRFSGLQFPNYSSELNVNALELDDSALYLCASNSGPEVQETQYFGPGTRLLVL.

This chain joins TRBV5-1 and TRBJ2-3; D is uncertain. The CDR3 has 15 amino acids. Trimming pared 9 bases from V and 2 bases from J, leaving 19 bases between. Germline values: CDR1 SGHRS, CDR2 YFSETQ. The CDR3, as DNA: TGCGCCACCTCGGTATATCCAACGAACACAGATACGCAGTATTTT. The encoded protein is CATSVYPTNTDTQYF. Based on the CDR3 plus reference TRBV5-1 and TRBJ2-3, the full variable domain is KAGVTQTPRYLIKTRGQQVTLSCSPISGHRSVSWYQQTPGQGLQFLFEYFSETQRNKGNFPGRFSGRQFSNSRSEMNVSTLELGDSALYLCATSVYPTNTDTQYFGPGTRLTVL.

As to this clone: The sample contains more than one DNA sequence encoding this CDR3. The J gene is TRBJ1-3, the V gene TRBV5-1; possible D gene TRBD1, 6 bases. The V and J ends lost 3 bases and 0 bases respectively, with 7 bases between them. Germline CDR1 reads SGHRS; CDR2 reads YFSETQ. The length of the CDR3 is 14 residues. The CDR3 reads CASSSGASGNTIYF. The CDR3 DNA reads as TGCGCCAGCAGCTCGGGGGCCTCTGGAAACACCATATATTTT.

This clone has only a few counts. The V and J genes are TRBV5-4 and TRBJ2-7; D is ambiguous. Trimming pared 4 bases from V and 3 bases from J, leaving 5 bases between. From germline, CDR1 is SGHNT and CDR2 YYREEE (reference sequence). The CDR3 length is 11 residues. Written as DNA, the CDR3 is TGTGCCAGCAGCGGCAGCTACGAGCAGTACTTC. Encoded protein: CASSGSYEQYF.

As for this clone: One end of the junction fails to match germline, which may point to a read error. The V and J genes are TRBV9 and TRBJ2-5, with TRBD2 identical over 7 bases. CDR3 size: 15 residues. Looked up from germline, CDR1 is SGDLS and CDR2 is YYNGEE. The CDR3 protein is CARSARGEPQETQYF. DNA for the CDR3: TGTGCCCGCAGCGCCCGGGGGGAGCCCCAAGAGACCCAGTACTTC.

The genes are TRBV7-2 and TRBJ2-7; 8 nucleotides line up with TRBD2. CDR3 length: 15 residues. After removal of 2 bases from V and 4 bases from J, the junction contained 7 bases not matched to a gene. Per germline, CDR1 SGHTA and CDR2 FQGNSA. The CDR3 reads CASSLRRGGSYEQYF. Here the CDR3 DNA reads TGTGCCAGCAGCTTACGCCGGGGGGGTTCTTACGAGCAGTACTTC.

The chain links TRBV6-1 to TRBJ2-3; TRBD2 aligns across 7 bases. Germline trimming cut 1 base from V and 5 bases from J; bases unmatched to any gene: 9. The CDR3 is made up of 16 amino acids. From germline, CDR1 is MNHNS and CDR2 SASEGT. For the CDR3, the DNA is TGTGCCAGCAGTGAAGTATGGGCGGGAGTTGGAGATACGCAGTATTTT. Translation gives CASSEVWAGVGDTQYF.

V usage is TRBV19 and J usage is TRBJ1-6; D uncertain. There are 15 residues in the CDR3. The ends were cut back, 2 bases at V and 6 bases at J, with 11 bases in the middle. CDR1 and CDR2 from the germline V gene are LNHDA and SQIVND (reference sequence). The chain's CDR3 is CASSITGPGNSPLHF. In nucleotides, the CDR3 is TGTGCCAGTAGTATAACGGGCCCGGGTAATTCACCCCTCCACTTT.

The CDR3 DNA reads as TGTGCCAGCAGCAACAATTCACCCCTCCACTTT. The encoded protein is CASSNNSPLHF. The chain joins TRBV7-9 to TRBJ1-6; no firm D call. Germline CDR1 and CDR2: SEHNR and FQNEAQ (reference sequence). V lost 5 bases to trimming and J lost 7 bases, with 3 bases between them. The CDR3 has 11 amino acids.

A single count supports this clone. This chain joins TRBV4-1 and TRBJ1-1; D uncertain. CDR3 size: 16 residues. Looked up from germline, CDR1 is MGHRA and CDR2 is YSYEKL. Trimming stripped 5 bases from V and 5 bases from J, with 21 bases between. As DNA, the CDR3 is TGCGCCAGCAGCGGAACAAGGGCGAGGCTTTCGACTGAAGCTTTCTTT. This translates into CASSGTRARLSTEAFF.

The J gene is TRBJ2-1, the V gene TRBV13; 9 nucleotides line up with TRBD1. Germline V gene lookup returns CDR1 PRHDT and CDR2 FYEKMQ (reference sequence). The CDR3 runs 15 residues. Trimming took 8 bases from V and 5 from J; bases not matched to a gene: 10. CDR3: CASSSVQGAHNEQFF. CDR3 nucleotide sequence: TGTGCCAGCTCTAGCGTACAGGGGGCACACAATGAGCAGTTCTTC.